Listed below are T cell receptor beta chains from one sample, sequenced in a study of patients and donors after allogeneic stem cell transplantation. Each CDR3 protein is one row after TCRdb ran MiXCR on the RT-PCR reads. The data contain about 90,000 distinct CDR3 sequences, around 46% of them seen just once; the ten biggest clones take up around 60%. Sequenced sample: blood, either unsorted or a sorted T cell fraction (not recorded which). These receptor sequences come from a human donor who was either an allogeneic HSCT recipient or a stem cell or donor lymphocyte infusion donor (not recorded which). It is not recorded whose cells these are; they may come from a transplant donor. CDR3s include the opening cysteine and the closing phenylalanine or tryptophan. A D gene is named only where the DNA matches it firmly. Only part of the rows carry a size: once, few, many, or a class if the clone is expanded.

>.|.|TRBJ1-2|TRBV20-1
CSAREWFQGYGYTF
TGCAGTGCTAGAGAATGGTTTCAAGGCTATGGCTACACCTTC
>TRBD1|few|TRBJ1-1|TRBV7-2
CASSRGGPGGTEAFF
TGTGCCAGCAGCCGAGGTGGGCCAGGGGGCACTGAAGCTTTCTTT
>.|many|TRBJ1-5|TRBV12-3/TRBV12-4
CASSLEQMNQPQHF
TGTGCCAGCAGTTTAGAACAAATGAATCAGCCCCAGCATTTT
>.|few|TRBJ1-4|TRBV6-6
CASASQGGKLFF
TGTGCCAGCGCCTCCCAAGGGGGGAAACTGTTTTTT
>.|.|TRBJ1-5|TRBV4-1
CASSQEKGRINQPQHF
TGCGCCAGCAGCCAAGAAAAAGGGAGGATAAATCAGCCCCAGCATTTT
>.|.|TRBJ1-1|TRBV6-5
CASSPDKGTEAFF
TGTGCCAGCAGTCCGGACAAGGGCACTGAAGCTTTCTTT
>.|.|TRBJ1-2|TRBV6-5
CASSFSGGANYGYTF
TGTGCCAGCAGTTTTAGCGGCGGGGCTAACTATGGCTACACCTTC
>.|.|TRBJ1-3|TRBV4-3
CASSQDPTRGSGSGNTIYF
TGCGCCAGCAGCCAAGATCCGACCAGGGGATCGGGCTCTGGAAACACCATATATTTT
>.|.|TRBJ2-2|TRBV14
CASSQVRGPLNTGELFF
TGTGCCAGCAGCCAAGTTAGAGGGCCCCTGAACACCGGGGAGCTGTTTTTT
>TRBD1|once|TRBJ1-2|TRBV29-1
CSVEGGQGRNYGYTF
TGCAGCGTTGAAGGTGGACAGGGTCGGAACTATGGCTACACCTTC
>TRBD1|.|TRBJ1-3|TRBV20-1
CSARAGTGRNTIYF
TGCAGTGCTAGAGCTGGGACAGGGAGAAACACCATATATTTT
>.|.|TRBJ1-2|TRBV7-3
CASSLTGAPPPGGYTF
TGTGCCAGCAGCTTAACCGGGGCCCCCCCTCCCGGCGGCTACACCTTC
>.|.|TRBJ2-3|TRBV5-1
CASSKGPDTQYF
TGCGCCAGCAGCAAGGGGCCAGATACGCAGTATTTT
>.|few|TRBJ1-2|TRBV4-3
CASSQELGTYYGYTF
TGCGCCAGCAGCCAAGAGTTAGGGACCTACTATGGCTACACCTTC
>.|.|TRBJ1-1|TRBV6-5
CASIPDMRLVTEAFF
TGTGCCAGCATCCCGGACATGAGGTTAGTCACTGAAGCTTTCTTT
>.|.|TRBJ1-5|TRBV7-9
CASSLEAQPQHF
TGTGCCAGCAGCTTAGAGGCTCAGCCCCAGCATTTT
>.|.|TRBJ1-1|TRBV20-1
CSASAEDGWYTEAFF
TGCAGTGCTAGTGCGGAGGATGGGTGGTACACTGAAGCTTTCTTT
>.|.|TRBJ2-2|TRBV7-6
CASSLAQGVNGELFF
TGTGCCAGCAGCTTAGCACAGGGTGTCAACGGGGAGCTGTTTTTT
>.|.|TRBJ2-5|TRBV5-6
CASSWAVVGGQETQYF
TGTGCCAGCAGCTGGGCCGTTGTAGGGGGCCAAGAGACCCAGTACTTC
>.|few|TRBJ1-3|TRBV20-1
CSVSSVSGNTIYF
TGCAGTGTTTCCTCGGTCTCTGGAAACACCATATATTTT
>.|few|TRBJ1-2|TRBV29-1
CSVNGGRYGYTF
TGCAGCGTTAACGGTGGGAGGTATGGCTACACCTTC
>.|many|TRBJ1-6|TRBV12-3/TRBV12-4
CASSLGSSYNSPLHF
TGCGCCAGCAGCTTGGGAAGCTCCTATAATTCACCCCTCCACTTT
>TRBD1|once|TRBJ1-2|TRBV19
CASSIFGTVNYGYTF
TGTGCCAGTAGTATCTTCGGGACAGTCAACTATGGCTACACCTTC
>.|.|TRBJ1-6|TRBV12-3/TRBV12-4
CASSFSKQSNSPLHF
TGTGCCAGCAGTTTTAGTAAACAGTCCAATTCACCCCTCCACTTT
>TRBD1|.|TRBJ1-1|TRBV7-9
CASSSRTGTEAFF
TGTGCCAGCAGCTCGCGGACAGGCACTGAAGCTTTCTTT
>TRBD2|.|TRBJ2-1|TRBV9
CASSVALYVAGGNEQFF
TGTGCCAGCAGCGTAGCCCTTTATGTAGCGGGAGGCAATGAGCAGTTCTTC
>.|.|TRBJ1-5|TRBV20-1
CSARETANLGQPQHF
TGCAGTGCTAGAGAGACCGCAAACCTCGGTCAGCCCCAGCATTTT
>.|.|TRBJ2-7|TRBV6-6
CASSFSHEQYF
TGTGCCAGCAGTTTTTCCCACGAGCAGTACTTC
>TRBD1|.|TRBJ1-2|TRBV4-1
CASSQPTGRRNYGYTF
TGCGCCAGCAGCCAGCCGACAGGGAGGCGGAACTATGGCTACACCTTC
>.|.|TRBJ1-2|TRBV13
CASSLSQAQLYGYTF
TGTGCCAGCAGCTTATCGCAGGCTCAACTCTATGGCTACACCTTC
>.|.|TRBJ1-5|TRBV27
CASSLSPRRGTQPQHF
TGTGCCAGCAGTTTATCCCCGAGGAGGGGCACTCAGCCCCAGCATTTT
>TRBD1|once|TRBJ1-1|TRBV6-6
CASSYSGTVNTEAFF
TGTGCCAGCAGTTACTCGGGGACAGTGAACACTGAAGCTTTCTTT
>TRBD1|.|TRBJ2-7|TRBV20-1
CSARGTGGHYNEQYF
TGCAGTGCTAGAGGTACAGGGGGTCACTACAACGAGCAGTACTTC
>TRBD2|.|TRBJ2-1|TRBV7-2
CASSLGRTSGEVF
TGTGCCAGCAGCTTAGGAAGGACTAGCGGTGAGGTCTTC
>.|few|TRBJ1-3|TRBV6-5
CASSPGARGNTIYF
TGTGCCAGCAGTCCAGGGGCGCGAGGAAACACCATATATTTT
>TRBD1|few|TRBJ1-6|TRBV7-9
CASSSVTGGNSPLHF
TGTGCCAGCAGCTCTGTGACAGGGGGTAATTCACCCCTCCACTTT
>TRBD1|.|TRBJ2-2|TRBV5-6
CASSLKRGRLTGELFF
TGTGCCAGCAGCTTGAAAAGGGGGCGCCTTACCGGGGAGCTGTTTTTT
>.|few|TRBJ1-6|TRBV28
CASSPGPLYSPLHF
TGTGCCAGCAGTCCGGGACCTCTATATTCACCCCTCCACTTT
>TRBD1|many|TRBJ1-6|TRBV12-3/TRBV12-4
CASSQTGNNSPLHF
TGTGCCAGCAGTCAGACAGGGAATAATTCACCCCTCCACTTT
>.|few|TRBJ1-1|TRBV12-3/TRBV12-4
CASSPRNTEAFF
TGTGCCAGCAGCCCCAGGAACACTGAAGCTTTCTTT
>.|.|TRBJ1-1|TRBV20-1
CSARDPAGAMNTEAFF
TGCAGTGCTAGAGATCCGGCAGGGGCCATGAACACTGAAGCTTTCTTT
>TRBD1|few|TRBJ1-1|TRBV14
CASSQIPPQFRGPATEAFF
TGTGCCAGCAGCCAGATTCCTCCTCAATTCAGGGGGCCCGCAACTGAAGCTTTCTTT
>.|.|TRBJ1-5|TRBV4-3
CASSQGPYQPQHF
TGCGCCAGCAGCCAAGGCCCTTATCAGCCCCAGCATTTT
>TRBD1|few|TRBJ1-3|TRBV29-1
CSVEVGQLGNTIYF
TGCAGCGTTGAAGTGGGACAGCTCGGAAACACCATATATTTT
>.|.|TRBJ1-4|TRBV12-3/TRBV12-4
CASRPWGKNEKLFF
TGTGCCAGCAGACCTTGGGGCAAGAACGAAAAACTGTTTTTT
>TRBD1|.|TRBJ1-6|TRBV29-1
CSVAIGTGSSSPLHF
TGCAGCGTAGCCATTGGGACAGGGTCGAGTTCACCCCTCCACTTT
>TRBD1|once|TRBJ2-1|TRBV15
CATSRDGTAYNEQFF
TGTGCCACCAGCAGGGATGGGACAGCCTACAATGAGCAGTTCTTC
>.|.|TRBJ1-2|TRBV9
CASSPWDGSYGYTF
TGTGCCAGCAGCCCTTGGGACGGCAGCTATGGCTACACCTTC
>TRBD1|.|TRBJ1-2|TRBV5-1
CASRPQGAGRGYTF
TGCGCCAGCAGGCCTCAGGGGGCGGGTCGCGGCTACACCTTC
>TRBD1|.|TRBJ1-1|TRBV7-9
CASSLRQGRLTEAFF
TGTGCCAGCAGCCTAAGACAGGGGCGGCTGACTGAAGCTTTCTTT
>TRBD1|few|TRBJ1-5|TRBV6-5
CASRKTGGWNQPQHF
TGTGCCAGCAGAAAAACAGGGGGCTGGAATCAGCCCCAGCATTTT
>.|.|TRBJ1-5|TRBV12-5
CASGLVRGLRNQPQHF
TGTGCTAGTGGTTTGGTACGCGGGCTTCGCAATCAGCCCCAGCATTTT
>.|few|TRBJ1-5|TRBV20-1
CSASLDGISNQPQHF
TGCAGTGCTAGTCTAGACGGAATCAGCAATCAGCCCCAGCATTTT
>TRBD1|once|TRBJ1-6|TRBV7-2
CASSLAGTGHNSPLHF
TGTGCCAGCAGCCTCGCCGGGACAGGCCATAATTCACCCCTCCACTTT
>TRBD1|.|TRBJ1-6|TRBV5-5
CASSLYSPGQGEPPYNSPLHF
TGTGCCAGCAGCTTGTATTCCCCGGGACAGGGGGAGCCTCCCTATAATTCACCCCTCCACTTT
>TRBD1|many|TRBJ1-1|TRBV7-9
CASLVEGANTEAFF
TGTGCCAGCTTAGTGGAGGGGGCGAACACTGAAGCTTTCTTT
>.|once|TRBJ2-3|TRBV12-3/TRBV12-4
CASSPRLANTDTQYF
TGTGCCAGCAGTCCCCGGCTAGCGAACACAGATACGCAGTATTTT